Following are 10 T cell receptor beta chains from one sample sequenced in a study of cytomegalovirus exposure and HLA in healthy donors. PCR involved 60 Vbeta and 13 Jbeta primers. Sequencing used immunoSEQ multiplex PCR; TCRdb keeps in-frame clones, though not all of them. The repertoire consists of some 200,000 clones, with about four fifths occurring once and the leading ten covering 1.5% to 2%. The sequencing input was PBMCs. These receptor sequences come from a woman in her late teens or twenties in good health and CMV-seronegative.

This clone was counted only a few times. The chain employs TRBV4-1 and TRBJ2-1; D remains ambiguous. V was trimmed by 0 bases and J by 0 bases, leaving 6 bases between them. Germline loops: CDR1 MGHRA, CDR2 YSYEKL. CDR3 length: 15 amino acids. The CDR3 loop reads CASSQDESSYNEQFF. CDR3 nucleotides: TGCGCCAGCAGCCAAGATGAGAGCTCCTACAATGAGCAGTTCTTC.

CDR3 loop: CASSPGQIVTDTQYF. The CDR3 nucleotides read TGTGCCAGCAGCCCCGGACAAATAGTCACAGATACGCAGTATTTT. The chain is built from TRBV5-4 and TRBJ2-3, with D perhaps matching TRBD1 (5 bases). Germline V gene lookup returns CDR1 SGHNT and CDR2 YYREEE (reference sequence). V lost 4 bases to trimming and J lost 2 bases, with 14 bases between them. The CDR3 runs 15 residues.

The rearrangement links TRBV7-2 to TRBJ2-3; 12 bases line up with TRBD2. V trimming: 3 bases; J trimming: 5 bases; junction bases outside the gene matches: 12. Germline values: CDR1 SGHTA, CDR2 FQGNSA. The CDR3 is 18 amino acids. CDR3 region: CASSFLPGLAGSGDTQYF. DNA of the CDR3: TGTGCCAGCAGCTTTTTACCGGGACTAGCGGGTTCAGGAGATACGCAGTATTTT.

The rearrangement joins TRBV9 to TRBJ2-3, with 12 bases aligning to TRBD2. With V trimmed by 3 bases and J by 7 bases, 6 bases remained unmatched. The CDR3 has 15 amino acids. Germline V CDR1 and CDR2: SGDLS, YYNGEE. CDR3 sequence (DNA): TGTGCCAGCAGCGCCCCTAGCGGGGGGGGAAATACGCAGTATTTT. This translates into CASSAPSGGGNTQYF.

This clone was detected only once. The V gene is TRBV7-2, the J gene TRBJ2-1; the match to TRBD2 covers 8 bases. Germline trimming cut 3 bases from V and 4 bases from J; bases unmatched to any gene: 5. In germline, CDR1 is SGHTA, CDR2 FQGNSA. This CDR3 has 15 amino acids. The CDR3 loop is CASSLPGLGYNEQFF. The CDR3 nucleotides read TGTGCCAGCAGCTTGCCGGGACTAGGTTACAATGAGCAGTTCTTC.

The chain links TRBV19 to TRBJ1-2, with D perhaps matching TRBD1 (5 bases). Trimming pared 2 bases from V and 4 bases from J, leaving 11 bases between. CDR3 size: 14 residues. Germline V gene data show CDR1 as LNHDA and CDR2 as SQIVND (reference sequence). The CDR3 DNA reads TGTGCCAGTAGTATATCTCAGGGAACCTATGGCTACACCTTC. Translating it yields CASSISQGTYGYTF.

The chain joins TRBV10-2 to TRBJ2-3; 13 nucleotides line up with TRBD2. This CDR3 is 15 amino acids long. Germline values: CDR1 WSHSY, CDR2 SAAADI. The V segment lost 8 bases and the J segment 2 bases; nucleotides outside the gene matches: 4. The CDR3 protein is CASRTSGRVTDTQYF. CDR3 sequence (DNA): TGCGCCAGCCGTACTAGCGGGAGGGTCACAGATACGCAGTATTTT.

The chain is built from TRBV2 and TRBJ1-1; 8 bases align to TRBD1. There are 15 residues in the CDR3. Germline V gene sequence: CDR1 SNHLY, CDR2 FYNNEI. V lost 4 bases and J lost 0; bases outside the gene matches: 4. This chain's CDR3 is CASSGSGGLNTEAFF. CDR3 DNA sequence: TGTGCCAGCAGTGGGTCAGGGGGCTTGAACACTGAAGCTTTCTTT.

V and J are TRBV28 and TRBJ1-1; 7 bases fit TRBD1. Germline V CDR1 and CDR2: MDHEN, SYDVKM. This CDR3 spans 15 amino acids. Germline trimming cut 7 bases from V and 3 bases from J; bases unmatched to any gene: 11. CDR3 nucleotides: TGTGCCAGCACTCCCACCGGACAGGCCGACACTGAAGCTTTCTTT. This gives the protein CASTPTGQADTEAFF.

The V call is TRBV29-1, the J call TRBJ1-2; 7 bases are a match to TRBD1. Looked up from germline, CDR1 is SQVTM and CDR2 is ANQGSEA. The ends lost 3 bases at V and 4 bases at J; junction bases unmatched: 8. The CDR3 contains 14 residues. The chain's CDR3 is CSVESTGRFYGYTF. As DNA, the CDR3 is TGCAGCGTTGAGTCGACAGGGCGATTCTATGGCTACACCTTC.